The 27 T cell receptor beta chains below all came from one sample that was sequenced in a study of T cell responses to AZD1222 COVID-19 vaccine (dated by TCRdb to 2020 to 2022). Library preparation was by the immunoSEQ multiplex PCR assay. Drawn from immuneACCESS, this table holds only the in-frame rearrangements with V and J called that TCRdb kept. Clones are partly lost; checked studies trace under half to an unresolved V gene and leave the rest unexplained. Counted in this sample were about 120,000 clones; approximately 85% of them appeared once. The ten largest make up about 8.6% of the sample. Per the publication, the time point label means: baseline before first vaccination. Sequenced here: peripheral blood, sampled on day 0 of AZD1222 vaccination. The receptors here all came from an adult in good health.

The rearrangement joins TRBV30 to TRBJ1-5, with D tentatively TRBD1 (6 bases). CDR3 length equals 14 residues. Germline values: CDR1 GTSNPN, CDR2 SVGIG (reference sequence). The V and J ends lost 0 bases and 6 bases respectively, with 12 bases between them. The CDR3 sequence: CAWSVLRGGQPQHF. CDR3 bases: TGTGCCTGGAGTGTACTCAGGGGAGGTCAGCCCCAGCATTTT.

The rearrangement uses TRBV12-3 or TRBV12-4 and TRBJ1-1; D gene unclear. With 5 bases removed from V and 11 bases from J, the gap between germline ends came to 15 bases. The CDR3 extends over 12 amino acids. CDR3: CASSDPPGVAFF. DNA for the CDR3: TGTGCCAGCAGTGACCCTCCCGGTGTGGCTTTCTTT.

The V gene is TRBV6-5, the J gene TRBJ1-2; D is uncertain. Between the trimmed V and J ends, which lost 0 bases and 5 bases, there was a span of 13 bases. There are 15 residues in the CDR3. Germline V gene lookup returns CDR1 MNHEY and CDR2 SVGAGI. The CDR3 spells CASSYSTPSGYGYTF. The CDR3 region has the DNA TGTGCCAGCAGTTACTCAACCCCTTCGGGGTATGGCTACACCTTC.

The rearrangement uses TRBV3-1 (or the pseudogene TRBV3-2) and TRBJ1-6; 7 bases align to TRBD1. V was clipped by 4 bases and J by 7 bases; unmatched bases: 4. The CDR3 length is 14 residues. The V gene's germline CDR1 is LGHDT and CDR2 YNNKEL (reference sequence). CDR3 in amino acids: CASSRDSKNSPLHF. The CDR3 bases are TGTGCCAGCAGCCGGGACAGCAAAAATTCACCCCTCCACTTT.

The CDR3 bases are TGTGCCAGCAGTTTAGGTGACTATGGCTACACCTTC. Its protein product is CASSLGDYGYTF. The chain couples TRBV28 to TRBJ1-2; D gene ambiguous. The germline CDR1 and CDR2 sequences are MDHEN and SYDVKM. V was clipped by 2 bases and J by 3 bases, with 4 bases between them. The CDR3 has 12 amino acids.

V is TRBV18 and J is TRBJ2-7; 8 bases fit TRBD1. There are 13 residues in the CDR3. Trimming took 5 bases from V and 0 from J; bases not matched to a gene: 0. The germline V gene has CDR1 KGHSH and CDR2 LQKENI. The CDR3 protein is CASSDRGSYEQYF. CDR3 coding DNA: TGTGCCAGCTCAGACAGGGGCTCCTACGAGCAGTACTTC.

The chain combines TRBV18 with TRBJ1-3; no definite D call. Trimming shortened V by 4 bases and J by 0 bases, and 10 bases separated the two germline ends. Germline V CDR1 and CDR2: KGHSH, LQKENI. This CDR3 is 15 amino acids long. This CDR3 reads CASSLYGSSGNTIYF. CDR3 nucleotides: TGTGCCAGCTCACTGTACGGGAGCTCTGGAAACACCATATATTTT.

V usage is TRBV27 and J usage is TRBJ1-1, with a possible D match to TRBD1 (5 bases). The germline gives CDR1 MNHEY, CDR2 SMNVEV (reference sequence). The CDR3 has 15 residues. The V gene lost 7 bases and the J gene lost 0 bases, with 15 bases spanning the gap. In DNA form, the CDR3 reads TGTGCCAGCATGGTCGCAGGGAGGGTGAACACTGAAGCTTTCTTT. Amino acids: CASMVAGRVNTEAFF.

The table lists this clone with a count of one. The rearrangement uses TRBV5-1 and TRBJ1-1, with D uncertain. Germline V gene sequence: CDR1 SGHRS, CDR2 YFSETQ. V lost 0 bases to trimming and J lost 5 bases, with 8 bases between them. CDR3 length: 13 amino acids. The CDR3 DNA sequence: TGCGCCAGCAGCTTGGCCAAATCGACTGAAGCTTTCTTT. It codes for CASSLAKSTEAFF.

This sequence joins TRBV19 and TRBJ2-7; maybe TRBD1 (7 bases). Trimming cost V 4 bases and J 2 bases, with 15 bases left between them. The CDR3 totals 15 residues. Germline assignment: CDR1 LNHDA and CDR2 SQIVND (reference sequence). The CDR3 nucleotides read TGTGCCAGTAGTAGGGAGGCAGGGGGTGCCTACGAGCAGTACTTC. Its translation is CASSREAGGAYEQYF.

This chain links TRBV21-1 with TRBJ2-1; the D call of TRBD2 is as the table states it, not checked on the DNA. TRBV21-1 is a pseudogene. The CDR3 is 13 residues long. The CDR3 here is CASSKGSTGEQFF. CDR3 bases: TGTGCCAGCAGCAAAGGCTCAACCGGTGAGCAGTTCTTC.

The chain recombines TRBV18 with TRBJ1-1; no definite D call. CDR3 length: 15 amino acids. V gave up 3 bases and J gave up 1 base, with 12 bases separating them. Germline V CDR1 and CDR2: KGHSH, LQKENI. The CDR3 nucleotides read TGTGCCAGCTCACCGAAGGCCGAGGGGAACACTGAAGCTTTCTTT. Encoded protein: CASSPKAEGNTEAFF.

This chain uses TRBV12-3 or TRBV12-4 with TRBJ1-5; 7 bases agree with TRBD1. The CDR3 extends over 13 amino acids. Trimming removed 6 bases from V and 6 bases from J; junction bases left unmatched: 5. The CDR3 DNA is TGTGCCAGCAGAAGACAGGGCGGTCAGCCCCAGCATTTT. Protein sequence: CASRRQGGQPQHF.

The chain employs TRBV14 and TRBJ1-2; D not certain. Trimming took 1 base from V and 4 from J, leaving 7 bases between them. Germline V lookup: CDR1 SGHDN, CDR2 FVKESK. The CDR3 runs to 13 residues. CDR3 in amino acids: CASSQVYSYGYTF. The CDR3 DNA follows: TGTGCCAGCAGCCAAGTTTACAGCTATGGCTACACCTTC. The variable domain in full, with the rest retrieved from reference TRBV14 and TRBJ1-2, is EAGVTQFPSHSVIEKGQTVTLRCDPISGHDNLYWYRRVMGKEIKFLLHFVKESKQDESGMPNNRFLAERTGGTYSTLKVQPAELEDSGVYFCASSQVYSYGYTFGSGTRLTVV.

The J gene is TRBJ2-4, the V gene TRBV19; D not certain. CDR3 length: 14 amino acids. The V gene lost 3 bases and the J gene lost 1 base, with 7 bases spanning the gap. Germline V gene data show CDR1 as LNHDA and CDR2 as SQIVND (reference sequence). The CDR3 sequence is CASSIPAAKNIQYF. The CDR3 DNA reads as TGTGCCAGTAGTATTCCGGCGGCCAAAAACATTCAGTACTTC.

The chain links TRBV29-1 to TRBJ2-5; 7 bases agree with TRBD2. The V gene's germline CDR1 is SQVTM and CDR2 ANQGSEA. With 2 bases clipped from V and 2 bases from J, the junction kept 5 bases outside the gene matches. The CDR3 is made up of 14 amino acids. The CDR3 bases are TGCAGCGTTGAACCAGCGGGGTTGCAAGAGACCCAGTACTTC. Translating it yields CSVEPAGLQETQYF.

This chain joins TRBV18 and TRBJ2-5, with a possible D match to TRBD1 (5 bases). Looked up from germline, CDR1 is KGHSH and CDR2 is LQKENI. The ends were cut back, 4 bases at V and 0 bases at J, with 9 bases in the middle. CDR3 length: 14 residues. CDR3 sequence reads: CASSLQEYQETQYF. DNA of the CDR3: TGTGCCAGCTCACTACAGGAATACCAAGAGACCCAGTACTTC.

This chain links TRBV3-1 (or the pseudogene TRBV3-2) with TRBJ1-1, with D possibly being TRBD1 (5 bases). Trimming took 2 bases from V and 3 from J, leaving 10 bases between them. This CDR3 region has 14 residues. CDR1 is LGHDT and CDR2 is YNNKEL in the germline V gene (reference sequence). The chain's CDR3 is CASSQQGPYTEAFF. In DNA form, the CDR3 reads TGTGCCAGCAGCCAACAGGGCCCATACACTGAAGCTTTCTTT.

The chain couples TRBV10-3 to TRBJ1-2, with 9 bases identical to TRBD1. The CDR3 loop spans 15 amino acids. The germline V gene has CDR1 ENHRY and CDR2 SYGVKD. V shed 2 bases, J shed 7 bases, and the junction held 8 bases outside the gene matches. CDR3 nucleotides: TGTGCCATCAGTGAGGGGCAGGGACAGGGCTTTGGCTACACCTTC. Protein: CAISEGQGQGFGYTF.

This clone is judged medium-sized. The CDR3 sequence: CASSVEAMGVNEQFF. The DNA for the CDR3 is TGTGCCAGCAGCGTAGAGGCGATGGGAGTCAATGAGCAGTTCTTC. The chain recombines TRBV9 with TRBJ2-1; perhaps TRBD2 as D (5 bases). With 0 bases removed from V and 6 bases from J, the gap between germline ends came to 13 bases. CDR1 SGDLS and CDR2 YYNGEE come from the germline V gene. This CDR3 has 15 residues.

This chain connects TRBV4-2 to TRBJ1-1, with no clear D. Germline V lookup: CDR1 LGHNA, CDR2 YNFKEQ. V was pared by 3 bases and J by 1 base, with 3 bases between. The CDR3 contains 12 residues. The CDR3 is CASSQSNTEAFF. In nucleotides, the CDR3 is TGTGCCAGCAGCCAGTCGAACACTGAAGCTTTCTTT.

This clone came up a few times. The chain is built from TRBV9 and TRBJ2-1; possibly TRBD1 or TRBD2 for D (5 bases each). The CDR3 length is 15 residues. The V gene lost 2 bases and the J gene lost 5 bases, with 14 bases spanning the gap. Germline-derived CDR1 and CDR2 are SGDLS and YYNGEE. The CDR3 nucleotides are TGTGCCAGCAGCGTGGCCTCCCGGGGCAACAATGAGCAGTTCTTC. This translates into CASSVASRGNNEQFF. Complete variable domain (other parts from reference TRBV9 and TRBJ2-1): DSGVTQTPKHLITATGQRVTLRCSPRSGDLSVYWYQQSLDQGLQFLIQYYNGEERAKGNILERFSAQQFPDLHSELNLSSLELGDSALYFCASSVASRGNNEQFFGPGTRLTVL.

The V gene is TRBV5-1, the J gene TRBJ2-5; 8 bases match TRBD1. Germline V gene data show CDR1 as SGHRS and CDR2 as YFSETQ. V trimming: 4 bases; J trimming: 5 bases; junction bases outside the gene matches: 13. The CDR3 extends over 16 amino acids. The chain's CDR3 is CASSPGSPGGRETQYF. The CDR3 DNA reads TGCGCCAGCAGCCCCGGATCCCCAGGGGGCCGGGAGACCCAGTACTTC.

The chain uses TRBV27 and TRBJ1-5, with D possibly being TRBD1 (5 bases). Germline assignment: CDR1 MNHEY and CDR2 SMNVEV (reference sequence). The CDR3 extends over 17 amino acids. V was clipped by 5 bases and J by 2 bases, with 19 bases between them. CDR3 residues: CASSPTDRGSRNQPQHF. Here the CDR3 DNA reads TGTGCCAGCAGTCCCACCGACAGAGGGTCGCGCAATCAGCCCCAGCATTTT.

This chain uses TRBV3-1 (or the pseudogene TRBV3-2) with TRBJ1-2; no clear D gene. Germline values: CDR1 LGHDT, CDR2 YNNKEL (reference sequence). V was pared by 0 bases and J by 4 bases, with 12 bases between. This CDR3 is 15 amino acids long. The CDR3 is CASSQDGQDGYGYTF. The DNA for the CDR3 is TGTGCCAGCAGCCAAGATGGGCAGGACGGCTATGGCTACACCTTC.

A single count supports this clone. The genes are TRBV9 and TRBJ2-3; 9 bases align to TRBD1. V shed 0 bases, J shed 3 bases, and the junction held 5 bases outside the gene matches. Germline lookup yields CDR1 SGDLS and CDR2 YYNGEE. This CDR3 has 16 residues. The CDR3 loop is CASSVGTGVRTDTQYF. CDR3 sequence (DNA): TGTGCCAGCAGCGTAGGGACAGGGGTGAGGACAGATACGCAGTATTTT.

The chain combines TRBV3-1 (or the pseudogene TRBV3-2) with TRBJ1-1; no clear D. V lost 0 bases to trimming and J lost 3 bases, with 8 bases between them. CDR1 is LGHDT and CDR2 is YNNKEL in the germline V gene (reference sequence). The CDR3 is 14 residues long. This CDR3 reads CASSQEVPDTEAFF. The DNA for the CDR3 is TGTGCCAGCAGCCAAGAGGTTCCCGACACTGAAGCTTTCTTT.